This TCR beta chain appears in the sequencing data of a study of TIL therapy for anti-PD-1-resistant metastatic lung cancer. In the study overall: Tumor harvest preceded PD-1/PD-L1 blockade, followed by nivolumab treatment. Median tumor PD-L1 proportion score was approximately 6.3%.

Overall study results and limits: TIL clonotype persistence in blood showed no apparent association with response.

The libraries were made with immunoSEQ v3. TCRdb keeps only in-frame clones here, not all; method: immunoSEQ multiplex PCR. The sample contains more than 35,000 clones, around 70% of which appear only once. V lost 0 bases, J lost 1 base, and 4 bases stayed unmatched. In germline, CDR1 is SQVTM, CDR2 ANQGSEA. CDR3 size: 15 residues. This clone was counted once. Its specificity is not known. Time point given: pre-treatment sample, taken before nivolumab and TIL therapy. The J gene is TRBJ2-7, the V gene TRBV29-1; TRBD2 matches at 9 bases. The source is a person between 25 and 79 years old with non-small cell lung cancer. The sample in question was blood, obtained at baseline. CDR3: CSVEDTLAGSYEQYF. In DNA form, the CDR3 reads TGCAGCGTTGAAGACACTCTAGCGGGATCCTACGAGCAGTACTTC.